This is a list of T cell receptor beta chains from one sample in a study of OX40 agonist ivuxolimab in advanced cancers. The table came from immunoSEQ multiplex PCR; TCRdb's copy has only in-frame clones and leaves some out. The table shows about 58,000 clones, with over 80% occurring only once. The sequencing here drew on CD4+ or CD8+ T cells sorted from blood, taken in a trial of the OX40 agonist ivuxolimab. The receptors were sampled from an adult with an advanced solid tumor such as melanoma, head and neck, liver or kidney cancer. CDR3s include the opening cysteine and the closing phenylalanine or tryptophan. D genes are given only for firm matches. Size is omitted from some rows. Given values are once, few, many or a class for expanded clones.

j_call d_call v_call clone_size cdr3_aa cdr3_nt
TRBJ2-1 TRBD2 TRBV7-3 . CASSPTRGGLNEQFF TGTGCCAGCAGCCCTACGCGGGGGGGCTTGAATGAGCAGTTCTTC
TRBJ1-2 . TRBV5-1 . CASSLSGGTGYTF TGCGCCAGCAGCTTGTCGGGGGGAACTGGCTACACCTTC
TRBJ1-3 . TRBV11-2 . CASSLVPVSGNTIYF TGTGCCAGCAGCTTAGTGCCAGTCTCTGGAAACACCATATATTTT
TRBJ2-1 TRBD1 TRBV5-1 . CASSLRQGSSYNEQFF TGCGCCAGCAGCCTCCGACAGGGGAGCTCCTACAATGAGCAGTTCTTC
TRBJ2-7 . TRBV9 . CASSVSGGSGEQYF TGTGCCAGCAGCGTTTCCGGGGGATCAGGCGAGCAGTACTTC
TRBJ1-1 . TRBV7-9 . CASSPLGGDTEAFF TGTGCCAGCAGCCCGCTGGGGGGGGACACTGAAGCTTTCTTT
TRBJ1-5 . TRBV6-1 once CASSETGEDQPQHF TGTGCCAGCAGTGAGACAGGCGAGGATCAGCCCCAGCATTTT
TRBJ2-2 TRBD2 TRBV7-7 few CASSLAGGSNTGELFF TGTGCTAGCAGCTTAGCGGGGGGGTCGAACACCGGGGAGCTGTTTTTT
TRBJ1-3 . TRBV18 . CASSRIGGEDSGNTIYF TGTGCCAGCTCACGAATCGGGGGGGAAGATTCTGGAAACACCATATATTTT
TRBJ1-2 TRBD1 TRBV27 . CASSPQGARGYTF TGTGCCAGCAGTCCGCAGGGGGCTCGAGGCTACACCTTC
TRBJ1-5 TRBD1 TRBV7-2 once CASSLEGQGDQPQHF TGTGCCAGCAGCTTAGAGGGACAGGGTGATCAGCCCCAGCATTTT
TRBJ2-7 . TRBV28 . CASSSLYEQYF TGTGCCAGCAGCTCACTCTACGAGCAGTACTTC
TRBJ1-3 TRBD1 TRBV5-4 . CASSPGTVSGNTIYF TGTGCCAGCAGCCCCGGGACAGTCTCTGGAAACACCATATATTTT
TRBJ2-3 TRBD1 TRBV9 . CASSVTGGVGSSSTQYF TGTGCCAGCAGCGTAACAGGGGGTGTTGGGAGTAGTAGTACGCAGTATTTT
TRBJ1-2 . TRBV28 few CASTPSLNYGYTF TGTGCCAGCACCCCTTCACTGAATTATGGCTACACCTTC
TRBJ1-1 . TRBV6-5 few CASSYWGAQGTEAFF TGTGCCAGCAGTTACTGGGGGGCGCAGGGCACTGAAGCTTTCTTT
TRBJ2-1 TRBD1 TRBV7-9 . CASSLGSRAGGILYNEQFF TGTGCCAGCAGCTTAGGATCTCGGGCAGGGGGAATTCTCTACAATGAGCAGTTCTTC
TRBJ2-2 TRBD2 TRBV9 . CASSTSVGTGELFF TGTGCCAGCTCAACTAGCGTTGGCACCGGGGAGCTGTTTTTT
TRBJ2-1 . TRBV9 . CASSRDKLYNEQFF TGTGCCAGCAGCCGTGACAAGCTCTACAATGAGCAGTTCTTC
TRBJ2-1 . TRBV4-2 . CASSPGSTSFNEQFF TGTGCCAGCAGCCCGGGCTCAACCTCTTTTAATGAGCAGTTCTTC
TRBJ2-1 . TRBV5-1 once CASSRETGTYNEQFF TGCGCCAGCAGTCGCGAAACTGGAACCTACAATGAGCAGTTCTTC
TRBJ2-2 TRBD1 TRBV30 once CAWILKEGQGKFGELFF TGTGCCTGGATCTTAAAGGAGGGACAGGGAAAATTTGGGGAGCTGTTTTTT
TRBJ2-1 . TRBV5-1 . CASSLAPLGDSYNEQFF TGCGCCAGCAGCTTGGCCCCCTTGGGGGATTCCTACAATGAGCAGTTCTTC
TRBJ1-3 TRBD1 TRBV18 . CASSPQGVAGNTIYF TGTGCCAGCTCACCCCAGGGGGTGGCTGGAAACACCATATATTTT
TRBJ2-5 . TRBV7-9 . CASSLVPRVDGETQYF TGTGCCAGCAGCTTAGTTCCCCGGGTAGACGGAGAGACCCAGTACTTC
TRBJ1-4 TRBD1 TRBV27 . CASRSLQGGYGEKLFF TGTGCCAGCAGATCCTTACAGGGGGGGTATGGTGAAAAACTGTTTTTT
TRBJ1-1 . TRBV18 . CASSPMNTEAFF TGTGCCAGCTCACCGATGAACACTGAAGCTTTCTTT
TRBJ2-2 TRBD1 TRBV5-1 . CASSLQGAHNTGELFF TGCGCCAGCAGCTTACAGGGGGCGCATAATACCGGGGAGCTGTTTTTT
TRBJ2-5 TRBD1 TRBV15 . CATSRGDREIQTQYF TGTGCCACCAGCAGAGGGGACAGGGAAATACAGACCCAGTACTTC
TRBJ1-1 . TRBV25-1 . CASSREGMRDTEAFF TGTGCCAGCAGTCGGGAGGGTATGAGAGACACTGAAGCTTTCTTT
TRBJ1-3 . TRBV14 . CASSQSWTGSGNTIYF TGTGCCAGCAGCCAATCGTGGACTGGTTCTGGAAACACCATATATTTT
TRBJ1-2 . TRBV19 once CASSREGTRGGGAYGYTF TGTGCCAGCTCCCGAGAGGGAACCCGCGGAGGCGGTGCCTATGGCTACACCTTC
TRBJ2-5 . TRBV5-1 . CASSPPGLRETQYF TGCGCCAGCAGCCCCCCCGGTCTCAGAGAGACCCAGTACTTC
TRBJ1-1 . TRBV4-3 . CASSQDASKRVEAFF TGCGCCAGCAGCCAAGATGCGAGTAAGAGGGTAGAAGCTTTCTTT
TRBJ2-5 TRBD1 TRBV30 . CAWTGTGGRETQYF TGTGCCTGGACCGGGACAGGGGGGCGGGAGACCCAGTACTTC